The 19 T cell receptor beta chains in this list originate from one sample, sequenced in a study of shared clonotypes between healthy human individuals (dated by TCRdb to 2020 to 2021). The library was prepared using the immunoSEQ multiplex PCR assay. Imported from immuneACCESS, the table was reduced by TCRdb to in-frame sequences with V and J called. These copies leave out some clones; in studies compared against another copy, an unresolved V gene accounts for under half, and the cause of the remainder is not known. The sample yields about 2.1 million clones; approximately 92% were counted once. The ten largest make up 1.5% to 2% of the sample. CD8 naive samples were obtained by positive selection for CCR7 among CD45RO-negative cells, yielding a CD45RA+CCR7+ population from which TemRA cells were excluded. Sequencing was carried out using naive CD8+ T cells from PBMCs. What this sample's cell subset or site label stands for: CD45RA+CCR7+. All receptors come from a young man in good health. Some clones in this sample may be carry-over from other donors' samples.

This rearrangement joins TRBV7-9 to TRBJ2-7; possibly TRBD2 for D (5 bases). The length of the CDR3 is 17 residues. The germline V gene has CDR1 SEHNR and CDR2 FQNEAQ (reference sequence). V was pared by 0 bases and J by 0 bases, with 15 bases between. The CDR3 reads CASSLAPGVGYSYEQYF. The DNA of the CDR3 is TGTGCCAGCAGCTTAGCTCCCGGGGTCGGGTACTCCTACGAGCAGTACTTC.

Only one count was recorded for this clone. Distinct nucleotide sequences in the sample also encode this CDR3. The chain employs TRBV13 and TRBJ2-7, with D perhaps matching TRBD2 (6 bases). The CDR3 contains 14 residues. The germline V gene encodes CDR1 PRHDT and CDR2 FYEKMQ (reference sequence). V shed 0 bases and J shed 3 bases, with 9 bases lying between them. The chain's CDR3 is CASSLGPGGYEQYF. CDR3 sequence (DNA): TGTGCCAGCAGCTTAGGCCCCGGGGGCTACGAGCAGTACTTC.

CDR3 amino acids: CAISESASGRGDTQYF. DNA for the CDR3: TGTGCCATCAGTGAGTCGGCTAGCGGGAGGGGAGATACGCAGTATTTT. The chain employs TRBV10-3 and TRBJ2-3, with 12 bases aligning to TRBD2. The CDR3 runs to 16 residues. The V gene end was trimmed by 0 bases and the J gene end by 5 bases; junction bases not matched to a gene: 3. CDR1 is ENHRY, CDR2 SYGVKD, per germline.

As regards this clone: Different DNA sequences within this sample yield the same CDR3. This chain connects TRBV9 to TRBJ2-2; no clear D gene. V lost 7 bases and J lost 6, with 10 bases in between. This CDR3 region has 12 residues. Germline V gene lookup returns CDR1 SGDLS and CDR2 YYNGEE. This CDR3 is CASRGDAGELFF. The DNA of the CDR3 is TGTGCCAGCCGCGGAGACGCCGGGGAGCTGTTTTTT.

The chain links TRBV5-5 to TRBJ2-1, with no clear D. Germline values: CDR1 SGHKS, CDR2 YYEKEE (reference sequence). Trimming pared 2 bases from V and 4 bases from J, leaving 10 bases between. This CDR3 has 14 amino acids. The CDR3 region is CASSFYSAYNEQFF. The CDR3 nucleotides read TGTGCCAGCAGCTTTTACTCCGCATACAATGAGCAGTTCTTC.

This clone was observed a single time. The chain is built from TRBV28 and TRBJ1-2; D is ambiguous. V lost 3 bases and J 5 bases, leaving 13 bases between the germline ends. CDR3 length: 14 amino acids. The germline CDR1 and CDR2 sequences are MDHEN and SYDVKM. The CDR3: CASSFNNIRYGYTF. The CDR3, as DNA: TGTGCCAGCAGTTTCAATAACATAAGATATGGCTACACCTTC.

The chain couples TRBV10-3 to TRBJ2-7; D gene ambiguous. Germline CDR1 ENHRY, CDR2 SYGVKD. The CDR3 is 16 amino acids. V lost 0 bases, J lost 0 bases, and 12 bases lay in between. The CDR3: CAISESNTLGSYEQYF. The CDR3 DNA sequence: TGTGCCATCAGTGAGTCGAATACCTTGGGCTCCTACGAGCAGTACTTC.

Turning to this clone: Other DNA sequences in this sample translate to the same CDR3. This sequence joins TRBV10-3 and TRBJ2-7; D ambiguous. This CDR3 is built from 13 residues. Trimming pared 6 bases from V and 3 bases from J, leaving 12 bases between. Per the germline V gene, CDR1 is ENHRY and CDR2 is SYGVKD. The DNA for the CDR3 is TGTGCCATCAGACCAGGCCTAAGCTACGAGCAGTACTTC. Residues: CAIRPGLSYEQYF.

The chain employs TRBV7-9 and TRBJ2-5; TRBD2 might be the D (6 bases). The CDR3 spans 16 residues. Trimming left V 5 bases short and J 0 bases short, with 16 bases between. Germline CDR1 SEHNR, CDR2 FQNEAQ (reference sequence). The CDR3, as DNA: TGTGCCAGCAGCCCTAAGGAGGGCAGACACCAAGAGACCCAGTACTTC. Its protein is CASSPKEGRHQETQYF.

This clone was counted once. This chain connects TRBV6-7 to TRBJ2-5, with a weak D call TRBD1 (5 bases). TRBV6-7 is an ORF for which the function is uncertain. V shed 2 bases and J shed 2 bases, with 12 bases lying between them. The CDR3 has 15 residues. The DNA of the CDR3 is TGTGCCAGCAGTTACCCCCCCAGGGTGCAAGAGACCCAGTACTTC. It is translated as CASSYPPRVQETQYF.

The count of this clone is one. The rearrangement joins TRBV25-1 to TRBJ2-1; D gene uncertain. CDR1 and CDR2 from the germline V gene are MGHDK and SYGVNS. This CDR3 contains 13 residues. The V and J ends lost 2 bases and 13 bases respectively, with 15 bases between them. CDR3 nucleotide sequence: TGTGCCAGCAGTGAAGATAGGCTACAGCTCCAGTTCTTC. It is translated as CASSEDRLQLQFF.

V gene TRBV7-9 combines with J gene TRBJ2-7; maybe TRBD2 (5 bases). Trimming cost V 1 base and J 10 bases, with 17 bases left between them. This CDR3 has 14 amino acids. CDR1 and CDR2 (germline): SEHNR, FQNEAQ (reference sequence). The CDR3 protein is CASSLGRGPSNQYF. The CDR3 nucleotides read TGTGCCAGCAGCTTAGGTCGGGGTCCGAGTAATCAGTACTTC.

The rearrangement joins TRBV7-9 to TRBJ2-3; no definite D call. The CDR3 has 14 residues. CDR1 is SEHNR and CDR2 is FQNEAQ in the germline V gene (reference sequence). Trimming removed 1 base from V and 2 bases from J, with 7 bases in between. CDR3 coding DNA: TGTGCCAGCAGCTTAGACCCCGCCACAGATACGCAGTATTTT. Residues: CASSLDPATDTQYF.

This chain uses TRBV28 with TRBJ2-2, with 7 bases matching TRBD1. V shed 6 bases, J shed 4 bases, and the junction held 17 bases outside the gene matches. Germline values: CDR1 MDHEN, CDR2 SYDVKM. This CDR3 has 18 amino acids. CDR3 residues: CASSPPGTAQHFTGELFF. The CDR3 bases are TGTGCCAGCAGCCCCCCGGGGACAGCCCAGCATTTCACCGGGGAGCTGTTTTTT.

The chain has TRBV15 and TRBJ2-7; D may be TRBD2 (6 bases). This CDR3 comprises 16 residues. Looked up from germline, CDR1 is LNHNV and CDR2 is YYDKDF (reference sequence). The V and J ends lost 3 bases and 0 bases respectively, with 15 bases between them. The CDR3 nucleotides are TGTGCCACCAGCAGTCCTCAGGGAGGAGACTCCTACGAGCAGTACTTC. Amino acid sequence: CATSSPQGGDSYEQYF.

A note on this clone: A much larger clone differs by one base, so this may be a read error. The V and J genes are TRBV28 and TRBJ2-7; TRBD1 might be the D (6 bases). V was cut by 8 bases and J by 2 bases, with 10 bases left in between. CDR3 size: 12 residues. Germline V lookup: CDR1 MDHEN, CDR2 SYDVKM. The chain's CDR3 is CASGNRAYEQYF. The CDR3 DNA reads TGTGCCAGCGGAAACAGGGCCTACGAGCAGTACTTC.

The CDR3 DNA follows: TGTGCCAGCAGCACAACACAGTCGACCCATTACGAGCAGTACTTC. This translates into CASSTTQSTHYEQYF. The chain links TRBV7-9 to TRBJ2-7; D not certain. Germline V gene data show CDR1 as SEHNR and CDR2 as FQNEAQ (reference sequence). The V end lost 5 bases, the J end lost 4 bases, and 18 bases lay between the germline ends. This CDR3 has 15 residues.

The CDR3 region is CASSLDLRGSPYNEQFF. The CDR3 nucleotides read TGTGCCAGCAGCTTAGATCTACGGGGGAGCCCATACAATGAGCAGTTCTTC. The V and J genes are TRBV11-2 and TRBJ2-1; perhaps TRBD2 as D (6 bases). The CDR3 totals 17 residues. Germline V gene lookup returns CDR1 SGHAT and CDR2 FQNNGV. Trimming removed 0 bases at V and 4 bases at J, with 16 bases between.

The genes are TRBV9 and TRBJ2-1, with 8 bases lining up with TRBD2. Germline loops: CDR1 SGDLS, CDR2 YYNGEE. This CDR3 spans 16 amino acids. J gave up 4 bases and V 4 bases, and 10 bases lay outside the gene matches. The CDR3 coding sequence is TGTGCCAGCAGCTCACTCCCAAGCGGGAGTTACAATGAGCAGTTCTTC. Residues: CASSSLPSGSYNEQFF. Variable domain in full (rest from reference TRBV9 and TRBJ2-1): DSGVTQTPKHLITATGQRVTLRCSPRSGDLSVYWYQQSLDQGLQFLIQYYNGEERAKGNILERFSAQQFPDLHSELNLSSLELGDSALYFCASSSLPSGSYNEQFFGPGTRLTVL.